The present T cell receptor (beta chain) was sequenced within a study of T cells after posttransplantation cyclophosphamide. TCRdb's table, derived via immunoSEQ multiplex PCR, lists solely in-frame clones and lacks some. The profile shows about 42,000 clones, about 90% of them singletons. Deletions cut 2 bases from V and 5 bases from J, with 16 bases between. The CDR3 is made up of 15 amino acids. Germline CDR1 SGHRS, CDR2 YFSETQ. Cyclophosphamide on days +3 and +4 followed busulfan-fludarabine conditioning and a marrow graft. This material consisted of PBMCs, taken 62 days after allogeneic stem cell transplant with posttransplant cyclophosphamide. This sequence joins TRBV5-1 and TRBJ1-2; TRBD1 is a possible D gene (6 bases). The TCR originated in a male patient in his sixties who received an allogeneic stem cell transplant from a related donor and was CMV-positive. Certain T cells may be donor cells from the graft. The chain's CDR3 is CASSFGGGTSYGYTF. Here the CDR3 DNA reads TGCGCCAGCAGCTTCGGCGGTGGGACATCGTATGGCTACACCTTC.